The rows below give T cell receptor beta chains drawn from one sample of a study of T cells in Graves' hyperthyroidism and ophthalmopathy. One entry per CDR3 protein results from TCRdb running MiXCR on the multiplex PCR reads. The data hold hundreds of thousands of distinct CDR3 sequences, with roughly 15% observed a single time. Sequencing was performed on blood. The receptors come from a middle-aged woman with Graves' ophthalmopathy. Both conserved end residues are part of each CDR3. A D gene is named only where the DNA matches it firmly. Clone size is shown for a subset of rows, as once, few, many or a class of expanded clone.

j_gene	d_gene	abundance	v_gene	CDR3nt	CDR3aa
TRBJ1-1	.	few	TRBV18	TGTGCCAGCTCACCATTCGGATCGAGACAAAAACCTGGTGAAGCTTTCTTT	CASSPFGSRQKPGEAFF
TRBJ1-1	.	many	TRBV12-3/TRBV12-4	TGTGCCAGCAGTTTAGGGGCAGGGTCCTTGAACACTGAAGCTTTCTTT	CASSLGAGSLNTEAFF
TRBJ2-1	TRBD2	.	TRBV7-7	TGTGCTAGCAGCGCGGGGACTAGCGGGAACATCTACAATGAGCAGTTCTTC	CASSAGTSGNIYNEQFF
TRBJ1-2	TRBD1	.	TRBV10-2	TGCGCCAGCAGTGAATTAAGAACAGGGGTCAATGGCTACACCTTC	CASSELRTGVNGYTF
TRBJ2-1	TRBD2	.	TRBV30	TGTGCCTGGAGTGGACTAGCGGGAGTTGAATGGAATGAGCAGTTCTTC	CAWSGLAGVEWNEQFF
TRBJ1-6	.	.	TRBV5-1	TGCGCCAGTCGTTCGGAGAGTTATAATTCACCCCTCCACTTT	CASRSESYNSPLHF
TRBJ2-3	.	many	TRBV6-1	TGTGCCAGCAACGAAAGCGGAAACCGTGGAGGAGATACGCAGTATTTT	CASNESGNRGGDTQYF
TRBJ1-1	.	.	TRBV28	TGTGCCAGCAGACCCAGACAGGCAAATCTCGTTGAAGCTTTCTTT	CASRPRQANLVEAFF
TRBJ1-5	.	many	TRBV6-1	TGTGCCAGCAGTGCAGTACAGGGCCATCAGCCCCAGCATTTT	CASSAVQGHQPQHF
TRBJ1-5	.	many	TRBV6-2/TRBV6-3	TGTGCCAGCAGGGGAACATCAGGGAACGTAGCGCCCCAGCATTTT	CASRGTSGNVAPQHF
TRBJ1-6	.	many	TRBV5-1	TGCGCCAGCAGCTCCCAGGGTACTAATAATTCACCCCTCCACTTT	CASSSQGTNNSPLHF
TRBJ2-5	TRBD2	.	TRBV7-2	TGTGCCAGCAGCTTAGCGTTGGCTAGCGGGAGGGCTATGGGGACCCAGTACTTC	CASSLALASGRAMGTQYF
TRBJ1-2	.	few	TRBV4-1	TGCGCCAGCAGCCGTTCCATGGGGTCCGAAGGAAATGGCTACACCTTC	CASSRSMGSEGNGYTF
TRBJ2-7	TRBD1	.	TRBV30	TGTGCCTGGAGTGTTGCAGGGGGTGACTACGAGCAGTACTTC	CAWSVAGGDYEQYF
TRBJ2-1	TRBD2	few	TRBV14	TGTGCCAGCAGCTATAGCGGGAGTCCCTACAATGAGCAGTTCTTC	CASSYSGSPYNEQFF
TRBJ2-5	.	.	TRBV5-1	TGCGCCAGCAGCTTGGTTGCCCGGGCGGGGACGGGGGAGACCCAGTACTTC	CASSLVARAGTGETQYF
TRBJ2-1	TRBD2	many	TRBV9	TGTGCCAGCAGCGAGCACGCGGGACTAGCGGGAGTGGAGCAGTTCTTC	CASSEHAGLAGVEQFF
TRBJ1-4	TRBD1	many	TRBV12-3/TRBV12-4	TGTGCCAGCAGTTTTTTCGACAGGGGAGTGACTGGTTATGAAAAACTGTTTTTT	CASSFFDRGVTGYEKLFF
TRBJ1-1	.	once	TRBV2	TGTGCCAGCAGTGAATACGGGGCGAACACTGAAGCTTTCTTT	CASSEYGANTEAFF
TRBJ2-3	.	many	TRBV6-1	TGTGCCAGCAGTTTCCCGGGCCTCCCGGCGGGTGGCACAGATACGCAGTATTTT	CASSFPGLPAGGTDTQYF
TRBJ1-5	.	.	TRBV19	TGTGCCAGTAGTATATTGGGGGTGAGCAATCAGCCCCAGCATTTT	CASSILGVSNQPQHF
TRBJ2-1	TRBD2	many	TRBV2	TGTGCCAGCAGCCCTGGGACTAGCGGGTACAATGAGCAGTTCTTC	CASSPGTSGYNEQFF
TRBJ2-1	TRBD2	many	TRBV7-6	TGTGCCAGCAGCCCTCCGGCGGGGGGGGGTGAGCAGTTCTTC	CASSPPAGGGEQFF
TRBJ1-2	.	many	TRBV7-9	TGTGCCAGCAGCTTAGGACTTCACGGTTTTGGCTACACCTTC	CASSLGLHGFGYTF
TRBJ2-5	.	once	TRBV20-1	TGCAGCGTGCGACAGGAGGGAGAGACCCAGTACTTC	CSVRQEGETQYF
TRBJ2-2	.	.	TRBV20-1	TGCAGTGCAAAGGGAGAAGGCGGGGAGCTGTTTTTT	CSAKGEGGELFF